The subject of this entry is one TCR beta chain. Clones were read by immunoSEQ multiplex PCR, and TCRdb kept only the in-frame ones, dropping some. The sample lists 320,000 or so clones, more than 85% occurring once. This record comes from a study of blood T cell repertoires in COVID-19. About the research overall: The study drew acute and convalescent COVID-19 samples from the United States, Italy and Spain.

Recovered Cohort 3 donors showed two negative PCRs, clearance, or symptom resolution. Source material: PBMCs or T cells enriched from blood (not recorded which). The receptor was derived from a woman aged 30 to 39 who had recovered from COVID-19.

CDR3 amino acids: CSASPTADRGDYGYTF. The CDR3 coding sequence is TGCAGTGCTAGTCCGACCGCGGACAGGGGTGACTATGGCTACACCTTC. The chain combines TRBV20-1 with TRBJ1-2; 9 nucleotides agree with TRBD1. Trimming at V came to 3 bases and at J to 3 bases, leaving 11 bases not matched to a gene. From germline, CDR1 is DFQATT and CDR2 SNEGSKA (reference sequence). The CDR3 consists of 16 residues.